These T cell receptor beta chains were read from a single sample in a study of cytomegalovirus exposure and HLA in healthy donors. Libraries were prepared by immunoSEQ multiplex PCR; TCRdb keeps only in-frame clonotypes and omits some of them. Across about 170,000 clones, the top ten clones capture roughly 1.3% of the sample. Material for sequencing was PBMCs. The receptor source for this set is a woman aged 55-70 years in good health and CMV-seronegative. Both conserved end residues are part of each CDR3. A D gene is named only where the DNA matches it firmly.

TRBJ2-1 TRBV29-1 . TGCAGCGTCCCCCCCGAGGCAGGGTGGAGTGAGCAGTTCTTC CSVPPEAGWSEQFF
TRBJ1-4 TRBV4-2 . TGTGCCAGCAGCCCCCTGGGAGCAACTAATGAAAAACTGTTTTTT CASSPLGATNEKLFF
TRBJ1-2 TRBV7-8 . TGTGCCAGCAGCACTGACAGGTTCTATGGCTACACCTTC CASSTDRFYGYTF
TRBJ2-3 TRBV4-2 . TGTGCCAGCAGCCATACGACAGCATACACAGATACGCAGTATTTT CASSHTTAYTDTQYF
TRBJ1-1 TRBV12-5 . TGTGCTAGTGGTTCCATGCAGGGTTGGAACACTGAAGCTTTCTTT CASGSMQGWNTEAFF
TRBJ1-5 TRBV18 . TGTGCCAGCTCACCAGGCGGGGATAGCAATCAGCCCCAGCATTTT CASSPGGDSNQPQHF
TRBJ1-6 TRBV27 TRBD1 TGTGCCAGCAGTCGACCGGGACAGGCCTACCTCCTCCACTTT CASSRPGQAYLLHF
TRBJ1-2 TRBV2 . TGTGCCAGCAAGGACAGTTTCCATGGCTACACCTTC CASKDSFHGYTF
TRBJ1-5 TRBV10-2 . TGCGCCAGCAGGGCTGGACAGAAGGGGCAGCCCCAGCATTTT CASRAGQKGQPQHF
TRBJ2-2 TRBV19 . TGTGCCAGTAGTACCCTCCCCCGAGGGAACACCGGGGAGCTGTTTTTT CASSTLPRGNTGELFF
TRBJ1-1 TRBV7-9 TRBD1 TGTGCCAGCAGCTGGCTACAGGGGGTCACTGAAGCTTTCTTT CASSWLQGVTEAFF
TRBJ1-5 TRBV19 TRBD1 TGTGCCACAGGGACAGGGTTTAATCAGCCCCAGCATTTT CATGTGFNQPQHF
TRBJ2-7 TRBV2 . TGTGCCAGCTTGCCCCGACAGACTCTTACCGACGAGCAGTACTTC CASLPRQTLTDEQYF
TRBJ1-1 TRBV18 . TGTGCCAGCTCACCACAAGGGGAGAACACTGAAGCTTTCTTT CASSPQGENTEAFF
TRBJ1-4 TRBV7-8 . TGTGCCAGCAGCCCTACCTGGGGGGAGCCTAATGAAAAACTGTTTTTT CASSPTWGEPNEKLFF
TRBJ2-5 TRBV9 . TGTGCCAGCAGCGTAGGCCCCGGAGAGACCCAGTACTTC CASSVGPGETQYF
TRBJ1-5 TRBV5-4 TRBD1 TGTGCCAGCAGCTTGGACAGGGGGCTAAATCAGCCCCAGCATTTT CASSLDRGLNQPQHF
TRBJ1-3 TRBV5-8 . TGTGCCAGCAGCCTAAGACACTCTGGAAACACCATATATTTT CASSLRHSGNTIYF
TRBJ1-2 TRBV6-1 . TGTGCCACCACGACAGGAACGGGCAGCTATGGCTACACCTTC CATTTGTGSYGYTF
TRBJ2-1 TRBV11-1 . TGTGCCAGCAGCCCCCAAATCGCCGCTCCGGGTGAGCAGTTCTTC CASSPQIAAPGEQFF
TRBJ2-7 TRBV7-3 TRBD2 TGTGCCAGCAGCTTCTCTAGCGGGGGCGAGCAGTACTTC CASSFSSGGEQYF
TRBJ1-3 TRBV6-4 TRBD1 TGTGCCCGACAGGGGGCGGAAAACACCATATATTTT CARQGAENTIYF
TRBJ2-2 TRBV13 . TGTGCCAGCAGCTTAGTTTTATCCGGGGAGCTGTTTTTT CASSLVLSGELFF
TRBJ1-3 TRBV5-1 . TGCGCCAGCAGTCTGTCTGGAAACACCATATATTTT CASSLSGNTIYF
TRBJ2-1 TRBV19 TRBD2 TGTGCCAGTAGTGTGACTAGCGGGGCTGACAATGAGCAGTTCTTC CASSVTSGADNEQFF
TRBJ2-3 TRBV2 . TGTGCCAGCAAGTCGGGGAGTTCCACAGATACGCAGTATTTT CASKSGSSTDTQYF
TRBJ2-1 TRBV4-3 . TGCGCCAGCAGCTACAGATCCTCCTACAATGAGCAGTTCTTC CASSYRSSYNEQFF
TRBJ2-3 TRBV19 TRBD1 TGTGCCAGTAGTGTAACGACAGGGCTAAGCACAGATACGCAGTATTTT CASSVTTGLSTDTQYF
TRBJ1-1 TRBV27 . TGTGCCAGCAGTCATAACAGGGATTTGAACACTGAAGCTTTCTTT CASSHNRDLNTEAFF
TRBJ1-1 TRBV9 . TGTGCCAGCAGCGTAGCTGAGGAGGGATCGGCTTTCTTT CASSVAEEGSAFF
TRBJ2-1 TRBV7-8 TRBD2 TGTGCCTCCGGGGCGGGAGGATCCTACAATGAGCAGTTCTTC CASGAGGSYNEQFF
TRBJ1-5 TRBV18 . TGTGCCAGCTCACTCCAGGAAAGCAATCAGCCCCAGCATTTT CASSLQESNQPQHF
TRBJ2-1 TRBV5-1 . TGCGCCAGCATCTTGGGATCTAGTACCGATGAGCAGTTCTTC CASILGSSTDEQFF